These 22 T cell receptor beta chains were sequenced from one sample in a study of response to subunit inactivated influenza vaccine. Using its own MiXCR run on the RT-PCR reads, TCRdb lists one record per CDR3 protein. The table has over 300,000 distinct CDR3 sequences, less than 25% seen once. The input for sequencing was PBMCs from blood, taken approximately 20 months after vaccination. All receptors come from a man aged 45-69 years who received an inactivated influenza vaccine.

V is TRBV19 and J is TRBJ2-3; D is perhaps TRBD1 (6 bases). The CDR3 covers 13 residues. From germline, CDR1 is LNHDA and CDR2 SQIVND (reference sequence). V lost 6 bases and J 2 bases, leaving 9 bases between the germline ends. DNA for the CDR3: TGTGCCAGTAGAGGGACATCCACAGATACGCAGTATTTT. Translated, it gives CASRGTSTDTQYF.

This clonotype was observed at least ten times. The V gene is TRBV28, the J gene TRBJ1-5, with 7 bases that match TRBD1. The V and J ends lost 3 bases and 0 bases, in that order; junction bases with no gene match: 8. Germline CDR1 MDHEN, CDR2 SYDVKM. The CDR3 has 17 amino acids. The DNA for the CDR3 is TGTGCCAGCAGTTTCCTCCAGACAGGGTTTAGCAATCAGCCCCAGCATTTT. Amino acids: CASSFLQTGFSNQPQHF.

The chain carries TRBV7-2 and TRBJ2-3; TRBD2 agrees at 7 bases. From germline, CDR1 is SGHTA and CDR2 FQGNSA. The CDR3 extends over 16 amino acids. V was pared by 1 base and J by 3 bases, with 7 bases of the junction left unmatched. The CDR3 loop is CASSLGGRANTDTQYF. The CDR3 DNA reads TGTGCCAGCAGCTTAGGAGGGAGGGCCAATACAGATACGCAGTATTTT.

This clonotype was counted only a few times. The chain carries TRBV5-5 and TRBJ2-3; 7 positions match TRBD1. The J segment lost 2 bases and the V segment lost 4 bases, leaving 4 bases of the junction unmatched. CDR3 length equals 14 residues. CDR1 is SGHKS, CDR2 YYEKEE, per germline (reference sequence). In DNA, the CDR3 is TGTGCCAGCAGCACGGGACAGATCACAGATACGCAGTATTTT. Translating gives CASSTGQITDTQYF.

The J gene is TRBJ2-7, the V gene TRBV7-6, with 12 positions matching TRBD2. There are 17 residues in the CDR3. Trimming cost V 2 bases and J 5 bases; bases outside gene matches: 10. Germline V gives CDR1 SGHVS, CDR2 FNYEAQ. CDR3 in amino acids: CASSLKYRLAGAHEQYF. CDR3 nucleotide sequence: TGTGCCAGCAGCTTAAAATATCGACTAGCGGGAGCACACGAGCAGTACTTC.

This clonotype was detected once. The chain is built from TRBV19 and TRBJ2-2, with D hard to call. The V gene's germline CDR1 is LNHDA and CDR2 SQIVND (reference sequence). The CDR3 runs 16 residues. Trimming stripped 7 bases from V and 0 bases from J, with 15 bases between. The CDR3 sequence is CASTYGRLTNTGELFF. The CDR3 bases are TGTGCCAGTACCTACGGAAGACTGACGAACACCGGGGAGCTGTTTTTT.

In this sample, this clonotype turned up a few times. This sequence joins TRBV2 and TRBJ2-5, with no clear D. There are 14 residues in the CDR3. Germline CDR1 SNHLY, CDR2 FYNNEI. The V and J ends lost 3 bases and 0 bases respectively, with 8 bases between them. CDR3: CASSDNPNQETQYF. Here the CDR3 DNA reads TGTGCCAGCAGTGACAACCCCAACCAAGAGACCCAGTACTTC.

CDR3 sequence: CASSQDSDTQYF. CDR3 DNA sequence: TGTGCCAGCAGCCAAGATTCCGATACGCAGTATTTT. The chain carries TRBV3-1 and TRBJ2-3; no firm D call. In germline, CDR1 is LGHDT, CDR2 YNNKEL (reference sequence). Trimming pared 0 bases from V and 6 bases from J, leaving 4 bases between. The CDR3 loop spans 12 amino acids.

The CDR3 sequence: CAIRNGQGANEKLFF. CDR3 nucleotide sequence: TGTGCCATCAGAAATGGACAGGGGGCTAATGAAAAACTGTTTTTT. The chain employs TRBV10-3 and TRBJ1-4, with 10 bases identical to TRBD1. Germline V gene lookup returns CDR1 ENHRY and CDR2 SYGVKD. Trimming removed 6 bases from V and 3 bases from J; junction bases left unmatched: 4. The CDR3 runs to 15 residues.

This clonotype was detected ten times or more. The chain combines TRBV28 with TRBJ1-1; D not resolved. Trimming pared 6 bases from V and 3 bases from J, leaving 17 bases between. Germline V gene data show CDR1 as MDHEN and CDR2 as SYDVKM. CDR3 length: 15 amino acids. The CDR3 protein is CASRLRTLDYTEAFF. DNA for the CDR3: TGTGCCAGCAGGCTACGCACCCTGGATTACACTGAAGCTTTCTTT.

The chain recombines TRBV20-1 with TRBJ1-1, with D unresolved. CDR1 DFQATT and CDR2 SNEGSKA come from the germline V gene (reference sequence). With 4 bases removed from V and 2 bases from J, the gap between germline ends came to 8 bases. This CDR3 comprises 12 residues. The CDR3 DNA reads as TGCAGTGCTATCCCGTATAACACTGAAGCTTTCTTT. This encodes CSAIPYNTEAFF.

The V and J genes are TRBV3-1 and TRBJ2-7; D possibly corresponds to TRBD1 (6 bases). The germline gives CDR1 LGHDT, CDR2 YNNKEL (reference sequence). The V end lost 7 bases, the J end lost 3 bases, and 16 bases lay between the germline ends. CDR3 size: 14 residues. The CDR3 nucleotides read TGTGCCAGCACCCCAGGGGCAGAGGGCTACGAGCAGTACTTC. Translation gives CASTPGAEGYEQYF.

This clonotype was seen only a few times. The CDR3 spells CASSLIVSSNQPQHF. The CDR3 coding sequence is TGTGCCAGCAGCTTAATTGTCAGTAGCAATCAGCCCCAGCATTTT. This rearrangement joins TRBV7-8 to TRBJ1-5, with D hard to call. The V and J ends lost 2 bases and 0 bases respectively, with 8 bases between them. Germline V lookup: CDR1 SGHVS, CDR2 FQNEAQ. The CDR3 loop spans 15 amino acids.

Here the CDR3 reads CAWRRDRALSYEQYF. The CDR3 DNA follows: TGTGCCTGGAGGAGAGACAGGGCCCTCTCCTACGAGCAGTACTTC. The chain combines TRBV30 with TRBJ2-7; TRBD1 matches at 7 bases. Trimming removed 3 bases from V and 0 bases from J; junction bases left unmatched: 8. The CDR3 length is 15 residues. Germline values: CDR1 GTSNPN, CDR2 SVGIG (reference sequence). The whole variable domain, remainder taken from reference TRBV30 and TRBJ2-7, is SQTIHQWPATLVQPVGSPLSLECTVEGTSNPNLYWYRQAAGRGLQLLFYSVGIGQISSEVPQNLSASRPQDRQFILSSKKLLLSDSGFYLCAWRRDRALSYEQYFGPGTRLTVT.

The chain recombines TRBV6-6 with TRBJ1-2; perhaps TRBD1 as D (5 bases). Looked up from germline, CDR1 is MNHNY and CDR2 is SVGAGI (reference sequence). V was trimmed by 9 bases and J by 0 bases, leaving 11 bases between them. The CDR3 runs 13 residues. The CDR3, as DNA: TGTGCCAGTACAGGATCAGCTAACTATGGCTACACCTTC. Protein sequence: CASTGSANYGYTF.

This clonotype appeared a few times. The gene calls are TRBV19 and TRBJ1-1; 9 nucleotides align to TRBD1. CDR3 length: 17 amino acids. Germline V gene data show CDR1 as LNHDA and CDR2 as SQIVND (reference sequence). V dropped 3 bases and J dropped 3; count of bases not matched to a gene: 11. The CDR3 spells CASSISADRGIDTEAFF. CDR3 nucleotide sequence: TGTGCCAGTAGTATCTCTGCGGACAGGGGAATAGACACTGAAGCTTTCTTT.

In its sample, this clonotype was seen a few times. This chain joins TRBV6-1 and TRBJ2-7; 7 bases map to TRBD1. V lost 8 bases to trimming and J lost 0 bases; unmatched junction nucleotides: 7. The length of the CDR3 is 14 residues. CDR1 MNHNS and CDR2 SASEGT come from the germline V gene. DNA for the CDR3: TGTGCCAGCCTCAGACAGGGCAGCTCCTACGAGCAGTACTTC. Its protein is CASLRQGSSYEQYF.

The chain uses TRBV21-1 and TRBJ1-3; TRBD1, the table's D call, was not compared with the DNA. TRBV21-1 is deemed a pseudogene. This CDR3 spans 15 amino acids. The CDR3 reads CASNDPQGTGNTIYF. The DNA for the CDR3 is TGTGCCAGCAACGACCCCCAGGGAACCGGAAACACCATATATTTT.

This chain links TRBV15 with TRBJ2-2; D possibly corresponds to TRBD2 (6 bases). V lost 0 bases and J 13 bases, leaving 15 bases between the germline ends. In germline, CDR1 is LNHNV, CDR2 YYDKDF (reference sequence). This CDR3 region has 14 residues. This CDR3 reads CATSRDPSPEGLFF. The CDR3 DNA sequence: TGTGCCACCAGCAGAGATCCCAGCCCGGAGGGGCTGTTTTTT.

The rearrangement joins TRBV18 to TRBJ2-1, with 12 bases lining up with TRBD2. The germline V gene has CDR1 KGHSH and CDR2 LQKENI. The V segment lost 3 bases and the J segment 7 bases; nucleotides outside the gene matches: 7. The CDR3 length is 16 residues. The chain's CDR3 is CASSPASGRDDNEQFF. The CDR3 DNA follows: TGTGCCAGCTCACCGGCTAGCGGGAGGGATGATAATGAGCAGTTCTTC.

The CDR3 DNA reads as TGTGCCAGCAGATTACGGACAGGGCGCCAAGAGACCCAGTACTTC. It translates to CASRLRTGRQETQYF. The chain carries TRBV6-5 and TRBJ2-5, with 8 positions matching TRBD1. Germline CDR1 reads MNHEY; CDR2 reads SVGAGI. The CDR3 loop spans 15 amino acids. V lost 6 bases to trimming and J lost 1 base; unmatched junction nucleotides: 7.

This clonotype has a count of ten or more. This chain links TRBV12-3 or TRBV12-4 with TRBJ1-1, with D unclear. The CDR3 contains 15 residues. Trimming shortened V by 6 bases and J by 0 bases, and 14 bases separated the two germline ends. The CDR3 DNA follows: TGTGCCAGCAGGATTTATCCTGGACTGAACACTGAAGCTTTCTTT. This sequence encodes CASRIYPGLNTEAFF.